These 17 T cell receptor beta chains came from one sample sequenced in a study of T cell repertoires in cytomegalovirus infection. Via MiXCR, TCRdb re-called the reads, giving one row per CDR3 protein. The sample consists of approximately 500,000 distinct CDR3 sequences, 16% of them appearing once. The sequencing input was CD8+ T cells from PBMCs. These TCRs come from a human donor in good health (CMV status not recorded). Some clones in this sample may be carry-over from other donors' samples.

CDR3 coding DNA: TGTGCCATCAGACAAACAGGGAGCTCCTACAATGAGCAGTTCTTC. Translating it yields CAIRQTGSSYNEQFF. V gene TRBV10-3 combines with J gene TRBJ2-1, with a weak D call TRBD1 (6 bases). Germline V gene sequence: CDR1 ENHRY, CDR2 SYGVKD. This CDR3 region has 15 residues. The ends were cut back, 6 bases at V and 0 bases at J, with 12 bases in the middle.

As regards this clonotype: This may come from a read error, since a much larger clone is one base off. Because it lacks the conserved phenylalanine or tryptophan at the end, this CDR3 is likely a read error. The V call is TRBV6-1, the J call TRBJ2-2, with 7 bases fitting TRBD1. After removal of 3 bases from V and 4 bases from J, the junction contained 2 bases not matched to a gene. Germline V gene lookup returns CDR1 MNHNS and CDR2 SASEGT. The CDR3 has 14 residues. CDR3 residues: CASSERQGTGELFL. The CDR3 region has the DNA TGTGCCAGCAGTGAGCGACAGGGCACCGGGGAGCTGTTTCTT.

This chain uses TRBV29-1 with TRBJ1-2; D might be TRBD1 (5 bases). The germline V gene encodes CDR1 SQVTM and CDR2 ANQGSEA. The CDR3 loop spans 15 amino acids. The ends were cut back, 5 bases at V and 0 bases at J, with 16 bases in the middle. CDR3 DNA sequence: TGCAGCGTTAAGTCCAATCCCAGGGCTAACTATGGCTACACCTTC. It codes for CSVKSNPRANYGYTF.

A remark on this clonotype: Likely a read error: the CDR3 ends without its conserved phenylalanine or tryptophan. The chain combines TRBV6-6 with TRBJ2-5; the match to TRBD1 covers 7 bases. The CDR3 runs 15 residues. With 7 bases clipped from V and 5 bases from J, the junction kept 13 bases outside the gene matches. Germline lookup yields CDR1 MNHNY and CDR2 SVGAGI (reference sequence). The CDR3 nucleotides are TGTGCCAGCATCTTGGAAGGGGACAGACAGGAGACCCAGTACTTA. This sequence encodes CASILEGDRQETQYL.

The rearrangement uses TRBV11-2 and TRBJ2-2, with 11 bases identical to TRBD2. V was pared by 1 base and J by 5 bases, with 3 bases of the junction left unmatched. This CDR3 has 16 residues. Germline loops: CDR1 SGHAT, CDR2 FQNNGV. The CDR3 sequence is CASSLVGTSGTGELFF. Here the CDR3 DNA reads TGTGCCAGCAGCTTAGTTGGGACTAGCGGTACCGGGGAGCTGTTTTTT.

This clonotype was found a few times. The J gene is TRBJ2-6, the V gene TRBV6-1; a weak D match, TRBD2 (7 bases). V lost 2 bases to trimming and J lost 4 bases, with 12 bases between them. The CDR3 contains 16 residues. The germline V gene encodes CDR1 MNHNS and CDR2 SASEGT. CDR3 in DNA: TGTGCCAGCAGTGAAAGGGGGGGGGGCGGGGCCAACGTCCTGACTTTC. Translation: CASSERGGGGANVLTF.

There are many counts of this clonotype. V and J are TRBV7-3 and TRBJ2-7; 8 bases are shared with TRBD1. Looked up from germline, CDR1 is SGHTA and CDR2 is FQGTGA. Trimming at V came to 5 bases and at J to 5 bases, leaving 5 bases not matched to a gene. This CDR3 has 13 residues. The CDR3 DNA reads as TGTGCCAGCAGCCAGGGACAGGCTGACGAGCAGTACTTC. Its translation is CASSQGQADEQYF.

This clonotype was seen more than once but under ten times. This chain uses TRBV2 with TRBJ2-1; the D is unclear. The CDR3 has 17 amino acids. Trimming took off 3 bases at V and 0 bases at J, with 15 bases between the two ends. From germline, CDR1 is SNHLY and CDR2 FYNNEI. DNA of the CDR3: TGTGCCAGCAGTGAGGGTAACAGTTTTGTCTCCTACAATGAGCAGTTCTTC. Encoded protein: CASSEGNSFVSYNEQFF.

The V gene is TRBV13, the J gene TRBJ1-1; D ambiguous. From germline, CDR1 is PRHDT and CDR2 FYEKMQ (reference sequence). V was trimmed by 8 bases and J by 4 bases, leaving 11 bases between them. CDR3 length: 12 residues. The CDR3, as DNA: TGTGCCAGCGGATCGGGGTCCACTGAAGCTTTCTTT. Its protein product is CASGSGSTEAFF. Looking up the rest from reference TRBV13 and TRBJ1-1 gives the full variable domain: AAGVIQSPRHLIKEKRETATLKCYPIPRHDTVYWYQQGPGQDPQFLISFYEKMQSDKGSIPDRFSAQQFSDYHSELNMSSLELGDSALYFCASGSGSTEAFFGQGTRLTVV.

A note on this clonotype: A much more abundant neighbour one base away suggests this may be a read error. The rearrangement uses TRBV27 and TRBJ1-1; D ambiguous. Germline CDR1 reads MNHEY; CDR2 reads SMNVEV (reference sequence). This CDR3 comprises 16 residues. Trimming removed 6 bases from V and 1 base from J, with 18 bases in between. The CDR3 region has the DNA TGTGCCAGCAGACTCCCCCAAGGAGGTTGGAACACTGAAGCTTTCTTT. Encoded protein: CASRLPQGGWNTEAFF.

This chain's CDR3 is CASSPTDREVLEQYF. The CDR3 DNA reads as TGCGCCAGCAGTCCAACGGACAGGGAGGTACTCGAGCAGTACTTC. V gene TRBV5-1 combines with J gene TRBJ2-7; 8 bases align to TRBD1. The CDR3 totals 15 residues. Germline V gene data show CDR1 as SGHRS and CDR2 as YFSETQ. V gave up 5 bases and J gave up 6 bases; unmatched junction bases: 13.

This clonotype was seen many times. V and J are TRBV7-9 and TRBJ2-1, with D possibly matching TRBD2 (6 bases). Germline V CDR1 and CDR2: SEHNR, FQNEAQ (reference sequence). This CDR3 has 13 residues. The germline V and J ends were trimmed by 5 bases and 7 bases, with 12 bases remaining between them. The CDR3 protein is CASSELASNEQFF. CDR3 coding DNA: TGTGCCAGCAGCGAACTAGCTTCTAATGAGCAGTTCTTC.

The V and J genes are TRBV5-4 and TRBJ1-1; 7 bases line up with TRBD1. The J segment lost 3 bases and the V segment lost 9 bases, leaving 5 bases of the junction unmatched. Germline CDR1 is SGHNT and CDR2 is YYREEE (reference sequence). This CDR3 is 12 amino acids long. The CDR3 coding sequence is TGTGCCACCTCAGGGGGGCACACTGAAGCTTTCTTT. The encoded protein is CATSGGHTEAFF.

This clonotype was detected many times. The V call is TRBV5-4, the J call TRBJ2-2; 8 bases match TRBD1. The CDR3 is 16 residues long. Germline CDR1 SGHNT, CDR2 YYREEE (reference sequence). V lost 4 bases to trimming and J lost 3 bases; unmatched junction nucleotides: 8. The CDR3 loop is CASSPSGGRHTGELFF. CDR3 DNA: TGTGCCAGCAGCCCCTCAGGGGGCCGTCACACCGGGGAGCTGTTTTTT.

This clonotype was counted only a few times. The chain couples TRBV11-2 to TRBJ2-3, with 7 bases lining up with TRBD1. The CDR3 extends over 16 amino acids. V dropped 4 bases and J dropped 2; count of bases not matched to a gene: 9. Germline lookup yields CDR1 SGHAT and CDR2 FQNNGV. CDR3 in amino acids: CASSSRGGASTDTQYF. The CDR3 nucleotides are TGTGCCAGCAGCTCGAGAGGGGGCGCTTCCACAGATACGCAGTATTTT.

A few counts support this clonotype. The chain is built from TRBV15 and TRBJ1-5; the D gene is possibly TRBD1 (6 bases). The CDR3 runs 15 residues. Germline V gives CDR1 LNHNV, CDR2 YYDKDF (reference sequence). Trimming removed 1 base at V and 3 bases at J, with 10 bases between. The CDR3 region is CATSRVAGVNQPQHF. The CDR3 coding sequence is TGTGCCACCAGCAGAGTAGCAGGGGTCAATCAGCCCCAGCATTTT.

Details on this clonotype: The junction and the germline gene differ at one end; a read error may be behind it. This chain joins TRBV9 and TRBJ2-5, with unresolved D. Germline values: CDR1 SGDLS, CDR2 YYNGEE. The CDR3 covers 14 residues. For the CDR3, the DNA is TGTGCAAGCAGCCCTGAAAGTAGACAAGAGACCAAGTACTTC. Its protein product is CASSPESRQETKYF. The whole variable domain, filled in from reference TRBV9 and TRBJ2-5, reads DSGVTQTPKHLITATGQRVTLRCSPRSGDLSVYWYQQSLDQGLQFLIQYYNGEERAKGNILERFSAQQFPDLHSELNLSSLELGDSALYFCASSPESRQETKYFGPGTRLLVL.